This T cell receptor (beta chain) was sequenced in a study of blood T cell repertoires in COVID-19. Study-level background: The origin of the acute and convalescent COVID-19 samples was the United States, Italy and Spain. PBMCs, B-cell-depleted T cells, or T cells were the source of the cDNA or gDNA that made up the material.

In the original processing: Estimation of nucleated cell counts was performed using reference gene primer amplification. Data came from immunoSEQ multiplex PCR; TCRdb stores just in-frame clones and leaves some out. That table is the source of V, J and clone size, and D and trimming were worked out from the DNA. The sample includes approximately 140,000 clones, about 74% of them seen just once. V was pared by 0 bases and J by 0 bases, with 16 bases between. Per germline, CDR1 SGHRS and CDR2 YFSETQ. This CDR3 comprises 18 residues. This clonotype was obtained from a man in his fifties with acute or convalescent COVID-19. This sequence joins TRBV5-1 and TRBJ1-5; D possibly corresponds to TRBD1 (5 bases). What was sequenced was peripheral blood. CDR3 DNA: TGCGCCAGCAGCTTGGCCCAGGGCCCCTTCTTTAGCAATCAGCCCCAGCATTTT. Translation: CASSLAQGPFFSNQPQHF.